This TCR beta chain was profiled in a study of T-cell memory formation after mild COVID-19 (dated by TCRdb to about 2021). In terms of the full investigation: Most TCR sequence clusters were specific to one of the two donors. Longitudinal TCRalpha and TCRbeta repertoire sequencing tracked T-cell clones expanding and contracting after mild COVID-19 in two donors. Two young, previously healthy adult volunteers made up the cohort, one male and one female.

Paper-wide results and their limitations: Contracting CD4+ clones were found mainly in CM and EM memory subsets, while CD8+ clones were enriched in EMRA. Some responding clones were found in pre-infection memory, which suggests that pre-existing cross-reactive memory T cells took part in the SARS-CoV-2 response. SARS-CoV-2 specificity was not confirmed for the second-wave clones peaking on day 37. Clones contracting from day 15 to 85 had balanced CD4/CD8 phenotypes, while a second wave expanding from day 15 to 37 was biased towards CD4+. The study included only a couple of mild cases, and larger cohorts that include severe cases with pre-infection samples were judged to be necessary.

Instrument used: Illumina NovaSeq 6000. cDNA libraries for TCRalpha and TCRbeta were prepared by 5'RACE using constant-segment primers, with sample barcodes and unique molecular identifiers added. RNA was extracted from every sample with Trizol reagent. Libraries were amplified in two PCR steps, with a second sample barcode and Illumina TruSeq adapters added in the second step. Sequencing of the libraries was done on an Illumina NovaSeq, producing 2 x 150 bp paired-end reads. As for the original processing: Reads were demultiplexed and collapsed into UMI-guided consensus sequences with migec v1.2.7. Using mixcr v2.1.11, UMI consensuses were aligned to TRA and TRB V and J templates and then assembled into clonotypes. A clonotype was counted as expanded or contracted only when both edgeR and NoisET called the clonotype significant, with the noise models trained on biological replicates. For edgeR calls, a false discovery rate-adjusted p below 0.01 and a log2 fold-change threshold of 1 were applied. As an exploratory analysis of dynamics, max-normalized trajectories of the 1000 most abundant clonotypes were examined by PCA with hierarchical clustering. The CD4 or CD8 phenotype of responding clones was assigned using the separately sequenced CD4+ and CD8+ repertoires. TCRdb reran the public reads through fastp at Q25 and MiXCR, keeping productive beta chains. Entries are consolidated by CDR3 protein sequence, retaining the most common genes and DNA. The V and J calls here are based on TCRdb, not the publication. Across this sample there are approximately 350,000 distinct CDR3 sequences, with 25% to 30% seen only once. The ten largest clones capture approximately 13% of the sample.

Ficoll-Paque density gradient centrifugation was the method used to isolate PBMCs. The V and J ends are trimmed by 2 bases and 0 bases, leaving 8 bases between them. Including the terminal cysteine and phenylalanine, the CDR3 comprises 15 residues. Just the 45-base CDR3 DNA is kept, in frame starting at base 1. As encoded in the germline V gene, CDR1 is ENHRY while CDR2 is SYGVKD. In its sample, this clonotype was seen a few times. The antigen it recognizes is unknown. Base quality data are lacking; no much larger clone is found one base away. Sequences were obtained from PBMCs or a T cell subset sorted from them (not recorded which). The receptor was derived from an adult woman who had mild COVID-19 (a few samples of this study predate the infection). The sample titles of this study are shuffled in the database, so cell type and time point are left out; the donor was told from shared clones. The rearranged segments are TRBV10-3 and TRBJ1-5; no D gene can be assigned with confidence. Read as DNA, the sequence is TGTGCCATCAGTGAGGAGGGTCATAGCAATCAGCCCCAGCATTTT. Its protein is CAISEEGHSNQPQHF.